The next 8 T cell receptor beta chains were all read from a single sample in a study of blood T cell repertoires in COVID-19. Only in-frame clones appear in the TCRdb table, and some are missing; sequencing was by immunoSEQ multiplex PCR. This table has roughly 220,000 clones, 75% to 85% appearing once. The specimen was PBMCs or T cells enriched from blood (not recorded which). The source of these receptors is a man aged 25 to 45 with acute COVID-19.

This clone was picked up a small number of times. The chain recombines TRBV27 with TRBJ1-1, with unresolved D. Per the germline V gene, CDR1 is MNHEY and CDR2 is SMNVEV (reference sequence). This CDR3 is built from 15 residues. Trimming left V 1 base short and J 4 bases short, with 13 bases between. CDR3 residues: CASSLLPLGSTEAFF. CDR3 bases: TGTGCCAGCAGTTTATTACCCTTGGGGAGCACTGAAGCTTTCTTT.

This chain uses TRBV5-4 with TRBJ2-5, with D possibly TRBD1 on 6 matching bases. V dropped 4 bases and J dropped 1 base, with 11 bases sitting between them. From germline, CDR1 is SGHNT and CDR2 YYREEE (reference sequence). The CDR3 runs to 14 residues. For the CDR3, the DNA is TGTGCCAGCAGCCACGGACAGCCCCAAGAGACCCAGTACTTC. Translated, it gives CASSHGQPQETQYF.

The CDR3 bases are TGCGCCAGCAGCTTGGCGGGAGGGAAAGAGACCCAGTACTTC. Its translation: CASSLAGGKETQYF. The chain carries TRBV5-1 and TRBJ2-5; 8 nucleotides match TRBD2. The CDR3 length is 14 residues. Germline trimming cut 0 bases from V and 3 bases from J; bases unmatched to any gene: 1. From germline, CDR1 is SGHRS and CDR2 YFSETQ.

The CDR3 region is CAWSVQVEQYF. CDR3 coding DNA: TGTGCCTGGAGTGTACAGGTCGAGCAGTACTTC. V is TRBV30 and J is TRBJ2-7; maybe TRBD1 (5 bases). CDR1 GTSNPN and CDR2 SVGIG come from the germline V gene (reference sequence). The CDR3 has 11 residues. V lost 0 bases and J 6 bases, leaving 6 bases between the germline ends.

The chain recombines TRBV19 with TRBJ2-1; 7 positions agree with TRBD2. The CDR3 is 15 amino acids. The ends lost 3 bases at V and 9 bases at J; junction bases unmatched: 11. CDR1 is LNHDA, CDR2 SQIVND, per germline (reference sequence). This CDR3 is CASSIRWGGDVEQFF. The CDR3, as DNA: TGTGCCAGTAGTATTAGGTGGGGGGGTGACGTTGAGCAGTTCTTC.

The chain couples TRBV2 to TRBJ2-3, with 8 bases fitting TRBD1. V dropped 2 bases and J dropped 4; count of bases not matched to a gene: 2. The CDR3 consists of 14 residues. The germline V gene encodes CDR1 SNHLY and CDR2 FYNNEI. CDR3 residues: CASSEHRGADTQYF. CDR3 bases: TGTGCCAGCAGTGAACACAGGGGGGCAGATACGCAGTATTTT.

This clone showed up just a few times. The chain couples TRBV14 to TRBJ2-7; 7 bases align to TRBD1. V lost 4 bases, J lost 2 bases, and 5 bases stayed unmatched. This CDR3 is built from 14 residues. Germline V lookup: CDR1 SGHDN, CDR2 FVKESK. The CDR3 DNA sequence: TGTGCCAGCAGCCCAAGGACAGGCACCTACGAGCAGTACTTC. This sequence encodes CASSPRTGTYEQYF.

This rearrangement joins TRBV7-9 to TRBJ2-5; TRBD1 aligns across 8 bases. V trimming: 3 bases; J trimming: 4 bases; junction bases outside the gene matches: 4. The V gene's germline CDR1 is SEHNR and CDR2 FQNEAQ (reference sequence). CDR3 length: 14 residues. Here the CDR3 reads CASSLDRDIETQYF. CDR3 nucleotide sequence: TGTGCCAGCAGCTTGGACAGGGACATAGAGACCCAGTACTTC.